This TCR beta chain emerged from a study of technical replicates of blood from a few donors. Profiled with immunoSEQ multiplex PCR; TCRdb holds only in-frame clones, not every one. The repertoire includes about 68,000 clones, approximately 97% of them detected once, and approximately 0.3% sits in the top ten. Germline V gene data show CDR1 as SGHKS and CDR2 as YYEKEE (reference sequence). Trimming at V came to 4 bases and at J to 7 bases, leaving 9 bases not matched to a gene. There are 15 residues in the CDR3. The sequencing input was T cells isolated from PBMCs. The receptor was isolated from a human donor in good health. J is TRBJ2-1 and V is TRBV5-5; TRBD2 agrees at 9 bases. The CDR3, as DNA: TGTGCCAGCAGCCCCAATAGCGGGAGTAGGAATGAGCAGTTCTTC. This encodes CASSPNSGSRNEQFF.